The rows below give T cell receptor beta chains drawn from one sample of a study of CD8 T cells in Susac syndrome. MiXCR was run by TCRdb on the immunoSEQ multiplex PCR reads, yielding one entry per CDR3 protein. The sample consists of some 180,000 distinct CDR3 sequences, approximately 95% of them appearing once. The sequenced material came from CD4+ T cells from PBMCs. The receptors here all came from a human donor in good health. Each CDR3 is given with its conserved first and last residue. Each record gives: clone size, D gene, J gene, V gene, CDR3 protein, CDR3 DNA. The D gene is left open where the match is weak. Size tells how often a clone was seen (once, few, many) or the class of an expanded clone, and some rows leave it out.

abundance: .; d_gene: .; j_gene: TRBJ2-2; v_gene: TRBV13; CDR3aa: CASSPRGGELFF; CDR3nt: TGTGCCAGCAGTCCGCGGGGCGGGGAGCTGTTTTTT
abundance: .; d_gene: .; j_gene: TRBJ2-7; v_gene: TRBV28; CDR3aa: CASSLWSLQLGYEQYF; CDR3nt: TGTGCCAGCAGTTTATGGTCGCTCCAACTTGGCTACGAGCAGTACTTC
abundance: .; d_gene: .; j_gene: TRBJ2-5; v_gene: TRBV5-4; CDR3aa: CASSLKDAETQYF; CDR3nt: TGTGCCAGCAGCTTGAAGGATGCGGAGACCCAGTACTTC
abundance: .; d_gene: TRBD1; j_gene: TRBJ2-7; v_gene: TRBV20-1; CDR3aa: CSADFQGDEQYF; CDR3nt: TGCAGTGCCGACTTCCAGGGGGACGAGCAGTACTTC
abundance: .; d_gene: .; j_gene: TRBJ2-2; v_gene: TRBV27; CDR3aa: CASGAAERTGELFF; CDR3nt: TGTGCCAGCGGGGCAGCGGAGCGCACCGGGGAGCTGTTTTTT
abundance: .; d_gene: .; j_gene: TRBJ2-1; v_gene: TRBV30; CDR3aa: CAGGVPYNEQFF; CDR3nt: TGTGCCGGCGGGGTTCCCTACAATGAGCAGTTCTTC
abundance: once; d_gene: TRBD2; j_gene: TRBJ2-1; v_gene: TRBV12-3/TRBV12-4; CDR3aa: CASSLGLAGVNEQFF; CDR3nt: TGTGCCAGCAGTTTGGGACTAGCGGGAGTTAATGAGCAGTTCTTC
abundance: .; d_gene: .; j_gene: TRBJ2-7; v_gene: TRBV7-6; CDR3aa: CASSLDGPYEQYF; CDR3nt: TGTGCCAGCAGCTTAGATGGCCCCTACGAGCAGTACTTC
abundance: .; d_gene: TRBD1; j_gene: TRBJ2-7; v_gene: TRBV6-5; CDR3aa: CASSSRTGGSYEQYF; CDR3nt: TGTGCCAGCAGTTCCCGGACAGGGGGTAGCTACGAGCAGTACTTC
abundance: .; d_gene: .; j_gene: TRBJ1-1; v_gene: TRBV19; CDR3aa: CASSSPGRMNTEAFF; CDR3nt: TGTGCCAGTAGTAGTCCCGGCAGGATGAACACTGAAGCTTTCTTT